This T cell receptor beta chain originates from a study of post-analysis software for immune sequencing data. Whole-study context: Disease courses included relapsing-remitting, secondary progressive and progressive-relapsing multiple sclerosis. Study-wide results and caveats: Elevated frequency relative to controls characterized roughly 5 TRBV segments in patients, TRBV5-6, TRBV5-1 and TRBV20-1 among them.

This clonotype was counted a few times. Antigen: not known. J lost 7 bases, V lost 6 bases, and 4 bases had no gene match. The length of the CDR3 is 14 residues. Germline CDR1 is MDHEN and CDR2 is SYDVKM. The authors incorporated unique molecular identifiers into the TCR beta cDNA libraries. Once roughly 0.85 to 11 million T cells were used, some 500,000 cDNA molecules resulted. TCRdb itself ran the PCR reads through MiXCR, one entry per CDR3 protein. The data hold a few hundred thousand distinct CDR3 sequences, with about 39% observed a single time. Source material: blood. The source of this sequence is a girl aged 2-10 years with multiple sclerosis. The V call is TRBV28, the J call TRBJ2-4; 12 bases align to TRBD2. For the CDR3, the DNA is TGTGCCAGCAGGACTAGCGGGAGTGGGAACATTCAGTACTTC. It translates to CASRTSGSGNIQYF. Using reference TRBV28 and TRBJ2-4 for the parts outside the CDR3, the full variable domain is DVKVTQSSRYLVKRTGEKVFLECVQDMDHENMFWYRQDPGLGLRLIYFSYDVKMKEKGDIPEGYSVSREKKERFSLILESASTNQTSMYLCASRTSGSGNIQYFGAGTRLSVL.